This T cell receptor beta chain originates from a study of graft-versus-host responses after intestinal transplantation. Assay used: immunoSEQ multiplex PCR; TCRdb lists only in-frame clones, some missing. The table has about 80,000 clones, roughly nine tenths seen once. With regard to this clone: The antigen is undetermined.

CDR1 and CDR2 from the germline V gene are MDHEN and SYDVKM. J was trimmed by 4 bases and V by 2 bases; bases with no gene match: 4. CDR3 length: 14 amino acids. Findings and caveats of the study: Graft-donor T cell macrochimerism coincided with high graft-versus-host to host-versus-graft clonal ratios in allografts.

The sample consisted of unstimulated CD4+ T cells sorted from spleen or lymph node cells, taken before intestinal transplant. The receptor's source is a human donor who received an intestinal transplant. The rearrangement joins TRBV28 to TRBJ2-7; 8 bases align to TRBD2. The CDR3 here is CASSLGTSWYEQYF. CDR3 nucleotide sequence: TGTGCCAGCAGTTTAGGGACTAGTTGGTACGAGCAGTACTTC.